These 12 T cell receptor beta chains came from one sample sequenced in a study of control samples from healthy donors and cancer patients. This table comes from immunoSEQ multiplex PCR, and its TCRdb copy is limited to in-frame clones, with some not included. Altogether around 100,000 clones are present, 80% to 95% being singletons, with the ten largest covering under 4%. What was sequenced was blood. These receptors were collected from a human donor in good health. The donor label of this sample is uncertain.

Only one count was recorded for this clone. The V and J genes are TRBV5-6 and TRBJ2-1, with 7 bases fitting TRBD1. The CDR3 has 14 residues. Trimming cost V 5 bases and J 7 bases; bases outside gene matches: 9. CDR1 is SGHDT and CDR2 is YYEEEE in the germline V gene. Here the CDR3 reads CASRMTGTVNEQFF. The CDR3 coding sequence is TGTGCCAGCAGAATGACAGGGACGGTGAATGAGCAGTTCTTC.

This chain links TRBV19 with TRBJ1-1; 8 bases are shared with TRBD1. The germline V gene has CDR1 LNHDA and CDR2 SQIVND (reference sequence). J gave up 0 bases and V 5 bases, and 11 bases lay outside the gene matches. This CDR3 has 17 residues. CDR3 sequence: CASSQIDRGKMNTEAFF. The CDR3 bases are TGTGCCAGTAGTCAAATTGACAGGGGTAAAATGAACACTGAAGCTTTCTTT. Variable domain in full (rest from reference TRBV19 and TRBJ1-1): DGGITQSPKYLFRKEGQNVTLSCEQNLNHDAMYWYRQDPGQGLRLIYYSQIVNDFQKGDIAEGYSVSREKKESFPLTVTSAQKNPTAFYLCASSQIDRGKMNTEAFFGQGTRLTVV.

The chain recombines TRBV25-1 with TRBJ2-2; no clear D. The CDR3 loop spans 13 amino acids. Germline CDR1 and CDR2: MGHDK and SYGVNS. Deletions cut 4 bases from V and 6 bases from J, with 9 bases between. CDR3 coding DNA: TGTGCCAGCAGTGCACTGTCGTCCGGGGAGCTGTTTTTT. It encodes CASSALSSGELFF. Full variable domain (missing parts from reference TRBV25-1 and TRBJ2-2): EADIYQTPRYLVIGTGKKITLECSQTMGHDKMYWYQQDPGMELHLIHYSYGVNSTEKGDLSSESTVSRIRTEHFPLTLESARPSHTSQYLCASSALSSGELFFGEGSRLTVL.

This rearrangement joins TRBV19 to TRBJ1-5; D is possibly TRBD1 (6 bases). Germline V lookup: CDR1 LNHDA, CDR2 SQIVND (reference sequence). The CDR3 covers 14 residues. Trimming removed 6 bases at V and 5 bases at J, with 14 bases between. CDR3 bases: TGTGCCAGTAGCCTACAGGGAGGGTATCAGCCCCAGCATTTT. Translating it yields CASSLQGGYQPQHF.

The chain carries TRBV14 and TRBJ1-4, with TRBD1 matching 7 bases. V dropped 5 bases and J dropped 8; count of bases not matched to a gene: 11. Per the germline V gene, CDR1 is SGHDN and CDR2 is FVKESK. The CDR3 totals 15 residues. Here the CDR3 DNA reads TGTGCCAGCAGCGGCATAGCAGGGGGATCGGAAAAACTGTTTTTT. It is translated as CASSGIAGGSEKLFF. Variable domain in full (rest from reference TRBV14 and TRBJ1-4): EAGVTQFPSHSVIEKGQTVTLRCDPISGHDNLYWYRRVMGKEIKFLLHFVKESKQDESGMPNNRFLAERTGGTYSTLKVQPAELEDSGVYFCASSGIAGGSEKLFFGSGTQLSVL.

V and J are TRBV19 and TRBJ1-5; D is perhaps TRBD1 (6 bases). CDR1 and CDR2 from the germline V gene are LNHDA and SQIVND (reference sequence). Trimming stripped 7 bases from V and 3 bases from J, with 13 bases between. CDR3 length: 14 residues. CDR3 protein: CASTEGQTNQPQHF. In nucleotides, the CDR3 is TGTGCCAGTACCGAGGGACAAACCAATCAGCCCCAGCATTTT. Variable domain in full (rest from reference TRBV19 and TRBJ1-5): DGGITQSPKYLFRKEGQNVTLSCEQNLNHDAMYWYRQDPGQGLRLIYYSQIVNDFQKGDIAEGYSVSREKKESFPLTVTSAQKNPTAFYLCASTEGQTNQPQHFGDGTRLSIL.

The genes are TRBV6-4 and TRBJ2-3; D gene unclear. The V gene's germline CDR1 is MRHNA and CDR2 SNTAGT. The CDR3 loop spans 15 amino acids. The V gene lost 0 bases and the J gene lost 2 bases, with 9 bases spanning the gap. CDR3 loop: CASSDSFQNTDTQYF. Here the CDR3 DNA reads TGTGCCAGCAGTGACTCGTTCCAGAACACAGATACGCAGTATTTT.

The rearrangement joins TRBV18 to TRBJ2-5; D not resolved. The germline V gene encodes CDR1 KGHSH and CDR2 LQKENI. Trimming took 3 bases from V and 2 from J, leaving 10 bases between them. The length of the CDR3 is 14 residues. The CDR3 loop is CASSPPTNQETQYF. The CDR3 DNA sequence: TGTGCCAGCTCACCTCCGACCAATCAAGAGACCCAGTACTTC.

This clone was detected once. The genes are TRBV5-5 and TRBJ1-4, with 7 bases matching TRBD1. Trimming removed 0 bases from V and 6 bases from J; junction bases left unmatched: 8. The length of the CDR3 is 16 residues. Looked up from germline, CDR1 is SGHKS and CDR2 is YYEKEE (reference sequence). CDR3 nucleotide sequence: TGTGCCAGCAGCTTGGTAGGGGGCATACTTGATGAAAAACTGTTTTTT. Translation gives CASSLVGGILDEKLFF.

The gene calls are TRBV24-1 and TRBJ1-2; D ambiguous. The germline V gene encodes CDR1 KGHDR and CDR2 SFDVKD. Trimming stripped 3 bases from V and 4 bases from J, with 20 bases between. There are 17 residues in the CDR3. The CDR3 nucleotides read TGTGCCACCAGTGATGCCAAATCGGCCGATCTGGGCTATGGCTACACCTTC. This codes for CATSDAKSADLGYGYTF.

The V gene is TRBV24-1, the J gene TRBJ2-5, with D maybe TRBD2 (6 bases). The CDR3 consists of 16 residues. Trimming left V 1 base short and J 5 bases short, with 16 bases between. Germline V gene lookup returns CDR1 KGHDR and CDR2 SFDVKD. In DNA form, the CDR3 reads TGTGCCACCAGTGATTTCGGAGGGGTTGCGTGGGAGACCCAGTACTTC. It yields the protein CATSDFGGVAWETQYF.

The rearrangement joins TRBV5-6 to TRBJ2-3; D is unresolved. Trimming stripped 6 bases from V and 0 bases from J, with 11 bases between. The germline CDR1 and CDR2 sequences are SGHDT and YYEEEE. This CDR3 has 14 amino acids. The DNA for the CDR3 is TGTGCCAGCACCCAAGTACGGAGCACAGATACGCAGTATTTT. Translated, it gives CASTQVRSTDTQYF. The whole variable domain, filled in from reference TRBV5-6 and TRBJ2-3, reads DAGVTQSPTHLIKTRGQQVTLRCSPKSGHDTVSWYQQALGQGPQFIFQYYEEEERQRGNFPDRFSGHQFPNYSSELNVNALLLGDSALYLCASTQVRSTDTQYFGPGTRLTVL.